This T cell receptor (beta chain) was captured by sequencing in a study of T cell responses to AZD1222 COVID-19 vaccine. Study-wide points: A mostly white British donor set with more females was recruited, and clonal diversity was possibly underestimated. Sampling that yielded the repertoires occurred only after the peak T cell response. Seropositive at baseline were only a handful of AZD1222 recipients.

TCRdb's table, derived via immunoSEQ multiplex PCR, lists solely in-frame clones and lacks some. The profile shows about 150,000 clones, about nine tenths of them singletons. About this clone itself: The antigen is undetermined.

This CDR3 spans 13 amino acids. V shed 3 bases and J shed 4 bases, with 8 bases lying between them. Germline-derived CDR1 and CDR2 are KGHSH and LQKENI. The chain links TRBV18 to TRBJ2-3; D is perhaps TRBD2 (5 bases). The TCR was taken from an adult in good health. The sequencing here drew on peripheral blood, taken on day 0 of AZD1222 vaccination. The CDR3, as DNA: TGTGCCAGCTCACCTCCCGGGGCAGATACGCAGTATTTT. It is translated as CASSPPGADTQYF.